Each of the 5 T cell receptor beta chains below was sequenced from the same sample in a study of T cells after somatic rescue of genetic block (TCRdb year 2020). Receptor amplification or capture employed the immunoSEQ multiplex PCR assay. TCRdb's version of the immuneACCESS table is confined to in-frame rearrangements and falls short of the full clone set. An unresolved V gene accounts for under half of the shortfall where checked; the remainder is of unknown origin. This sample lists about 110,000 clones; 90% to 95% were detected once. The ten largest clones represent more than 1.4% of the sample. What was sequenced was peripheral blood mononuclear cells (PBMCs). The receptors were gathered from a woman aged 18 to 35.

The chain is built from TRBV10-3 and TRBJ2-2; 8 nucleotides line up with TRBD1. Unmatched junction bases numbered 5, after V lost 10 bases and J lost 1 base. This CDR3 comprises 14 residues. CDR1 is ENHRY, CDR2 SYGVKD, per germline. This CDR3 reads CATTGTGNTGELFF. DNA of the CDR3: TGTGCCACAACCGGGACAGGGAACACCGGGGAGCTGTTTTTT.

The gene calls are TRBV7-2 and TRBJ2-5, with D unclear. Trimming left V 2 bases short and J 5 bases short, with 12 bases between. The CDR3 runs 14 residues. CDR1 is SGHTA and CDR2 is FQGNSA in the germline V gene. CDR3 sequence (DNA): TGTGCCAGCAGCTTAAGTCACACCAAGGAGACCCAGTACTTC. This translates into CASSLSHTKETQYF.

The CDR3: CASSLRNSPLHF. CDR3 in DNA: TGTGCCAGCAGCTTGAGGAATTCACCCCTCCACTTT. The chain employs TRBV5-5 and TRBJ1-6, with D hard to call. The CDR3 extends over 12 amino acids. From germline, CDR1 is SGHKS and CDR2 YYEKEE (reference sequence). Trimming pared 1 base from V and 7 bases from J, leaving 3 bases between.

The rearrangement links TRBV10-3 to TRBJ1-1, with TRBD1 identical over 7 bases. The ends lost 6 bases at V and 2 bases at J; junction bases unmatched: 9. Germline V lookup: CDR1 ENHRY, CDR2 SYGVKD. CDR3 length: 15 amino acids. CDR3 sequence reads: CAIRTGANSNTEAFF. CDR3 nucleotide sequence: TGTGCCATCAGAACAGGGGCCAATTCAAACACTGAAGCTTTCTTT.

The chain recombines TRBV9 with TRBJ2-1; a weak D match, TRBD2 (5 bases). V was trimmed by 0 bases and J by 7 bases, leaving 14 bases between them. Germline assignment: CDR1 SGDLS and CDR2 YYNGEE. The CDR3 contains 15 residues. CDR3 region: CASSVVGSGVNEQFF. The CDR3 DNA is TGTGCCAGCAGCGTAGTGGGGTCCGGGGTGAATGAGCAGTTCTTC.